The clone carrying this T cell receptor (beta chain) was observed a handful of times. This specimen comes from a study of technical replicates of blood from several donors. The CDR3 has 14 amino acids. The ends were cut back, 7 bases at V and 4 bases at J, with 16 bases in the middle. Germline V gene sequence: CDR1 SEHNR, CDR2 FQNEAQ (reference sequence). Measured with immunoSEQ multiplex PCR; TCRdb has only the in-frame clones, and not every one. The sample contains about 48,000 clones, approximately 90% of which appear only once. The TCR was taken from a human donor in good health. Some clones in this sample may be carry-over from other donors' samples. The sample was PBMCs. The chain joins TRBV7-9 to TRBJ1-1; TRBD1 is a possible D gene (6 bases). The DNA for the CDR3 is TGTGCCAGCATGCAGAAAGGGGGGGGCACTGAAGCTTTCTTT. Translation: CASMQKGGGTEAFF.